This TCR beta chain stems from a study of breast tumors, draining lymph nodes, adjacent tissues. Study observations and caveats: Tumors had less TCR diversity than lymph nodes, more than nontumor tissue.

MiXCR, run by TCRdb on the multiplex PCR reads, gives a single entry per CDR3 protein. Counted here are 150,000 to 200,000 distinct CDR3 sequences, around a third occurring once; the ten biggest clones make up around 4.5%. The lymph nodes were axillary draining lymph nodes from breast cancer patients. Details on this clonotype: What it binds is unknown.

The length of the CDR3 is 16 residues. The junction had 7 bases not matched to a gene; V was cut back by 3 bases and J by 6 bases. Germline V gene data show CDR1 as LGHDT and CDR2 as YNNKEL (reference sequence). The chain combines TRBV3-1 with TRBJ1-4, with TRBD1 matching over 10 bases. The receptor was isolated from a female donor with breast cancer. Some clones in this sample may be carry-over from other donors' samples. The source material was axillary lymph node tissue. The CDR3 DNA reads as TGTGCCAGCAGCCACAGGGGGGGACAGGGGCATGAAAAACTGTTTTTT. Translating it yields CASSHRGGQGHEKLFF.